Following are 8 T cell receptor beta chains from one sample sequenced in a study of regulatory T cells in long-lasting Graves disease. Sequencing libraries for TCR beta were prepared with iRepertoire HTBI primers and Arm-PCR of CDR3 regions. TCRdb passed the multiplex PCR reads through MiXCR, listing each CDR3 protein once. Of about 400,000 distinct CDR3 sequences in the sample, 14% to 15% were seen once. Regarding time point: newly diagnosed GD, antithyroid drugs for less than 3 months. The TCR library used RNA extracted from PBMCs. This sample also appeared in a second study, on T cells in Graves' hyperthyroidism and ophthalmopathy.

Sequenced material: peripheral blood mononuclear cells (PBMCs), taken at new diagnosis, from a patient treated with antithyroid drugs. The receptors were gathered from a woman between 40 and 50 years old with Graves disease.

This clonotype was counted many times. The chain couples TRBV27 to TRBJ2-3; 13 nucleotides align to TRBD2. V gave up 6 bases and J gave up 3 bases; unmatched junction bases: 12. Germline V CDR1 and CDR2: MNHEY, SMNVEV (reference sequence). CDR3 size: 18 residues. The CDR3 spells CASSHTSGRAGETDTQYF. CDR3 bases: TGTGCCAGCAGCCATACTAGCGGGAGGGCCGGGGAAACAGATACGCAGTATTTT.

Ten or more counts support this clonotype. The V and J genes are TRBV12-3 or TRBV12-4 and TRBJ1-4, with D possibly matching TRBD1 (6 bases). Trimming took off 5 bases at V and 8 bases at J, with 15 bases between the two ends. The CDR3 is 14 amino acids. The chain's CDR3 is CASSANRVEEKLFF. The CDR3 coding sequence is TGTGCCAGCAGTGCCAACAGGGTTGAGGAAAAACTGTTTTTT.

This sequence joins TRBV19 and TRBJ1-1; weak D call: TRBD1 (6 bases). CDR3 length: 17 residues. Germline values: CDR1 LNHDA, CDR2 SQIVND (reference sequence). V lost 4 bases and J lost 3, with 21 bases in between. The CDR3: CASSRDGGPTWHTEAFF. The CDR3 nucleotides are TGTGCCAGTAGTAGAGACGGGGGGCCCACATGGCACACTGAAGCTTTCTTT.

This chain joins TRBV28 and TRBJ2-6; D possibly corresponds to TRBD2 (5 bases). Germline lookup yields CDR1 MDHEN and CDR2 SYDVKM. CDR3 length equals 15 residues. V lost 3 bases and J 3 bases, leaving 9 bases between the germline ends. CDR3 amino acids: CASSFGGYGANVLTF. CDR3 bases: TGTGCCAGCAGTTTTGGAGGCTATGGGGCCAACGTCCTGACTTTC.

The CDR3 DNA reads TGCAGCGTTCTGGGGGCTAACTATGGCTACACCTTC. Protein product: CSVLGANYGYTF. The rearrangement joins TRBV29-1 to TRBJ1-2; a weak D match, TRBD1 (5 bases). Germline-derived CDR1 and CDR2 are SQVTM and ANQGSEA. The CDR3 length is 12 residues. V was trimmed by 5 bases and J by 0 bases, leaving 7 bases between them.

This clonotype has a count of ten or more. The chain has TRBV29-1 and TRBJ2-1; D perhaps matches TRBD1 (5 bases). Trimming shortened V by 4 bases and J by 4 bases, and 38 bases separated the two germline ends. This CDR3 contains 22 residues. The germline V gene has CDR1 SQVTM and CDR2 ANQGSEA. The CDR3: CSVVCPPVAGLGPWSLYNEQFF. DNA for the CDR3: TGCAGCGTTGTCTGTCCCCCGGTCGCAGGGTTAGGTCCTTGGTCCCTATACAATGAGCAGTTCTTC.

The gene calls are TRBV5-6 and TRBJ2-7, with a weak D call TRBD1 (6 bases). Germline CDR1 is SGHDT and CDR2 is YYEEEE. The V end lost 6 bases, the J end lost 2 bases, and 15 bases lay between the germline ends. CDR3 length: 14 residues. This chain's CDR3 is CASIPRYRAYEQYF. For the CDR3, the DNA is TGTGCCAGCATCCCCCGGTACAGGGCCTACGAGCAGTACTTC.

This clonotype was picked up a small number of times. V usage is TRBV6-1 and J usage is TRBJ1-2; possible D gene TRBD1, 6 bases. Between the trimmed V and J ends, which lost 10 bases and 7 bases, there was a span of 19 bases. Germline-derived CDR1 and CDR2 are MNHNS and SASEGT. The CDR3 runs to 13 residues. The DNA for the CDR3 is TGTGCCATCATGATTCTGGGGGGCCGTGGCTACACCTTC. This gives the protein CAIMILGGRGYTF.